What follows is one TCR beta chain and its context. Its antigen is unknown. The data were taken from a study of T cells after yellow fever vaccination. Study-wide context: Libraries from low-cell-number fractions were prepared with the SMART-Seq v4 Ultra Low Input RNA kit. Overall study results and limits: The bulk population could contribute abundant contaminating clonotypes to FACS-sorted repertoires. The study re-detected most primary-vaccination clones after the booster (roughly 96% CD4, 80% to 90% CD8). A minor fraction of clonotypes spanned both CD4 and CD8 compartments.

V lost 6 bases and J lost 2, with 11 bases in between. The CDR3 covers 13 residues. The germline V gene encodes CDR1 MDHEN and CDR2 SYDVKM. One entry per CDR3 protein, called by TCRdb with MiXCR from the 5' RACE reads. The sample lists 400,000 to 650,000 distinct CDR3 sequences, around a fifth occurring once. The V call is TRBV28, the J call TRBJ2-7; tentative D call: TRBD1 (5 bases). The sequence was collected from a man aged 18 to 30 who received the YFV17D yellow fever vaccine. The source was PBMCs, collected roughly 20 days after the first yellow fever vaccination. The CDR3 sequence: CASSSGPPYEQYF. The CDR3, as DNA: TGTGCCAGCAGCTCAGGGCCTCCCTACGAGCAGTACTTC. The full variable domain, completed using reference TRBV28 and TRBJ2-7, is DVKVTQSSRYLVKRTGEKVFLECVQDMDHENMFWYRQDPGLGLRLIYFSYDVKMKEKGDIPEGYSVSREKKERFSLILESASTNQTSMYLCASSSGPPYEQYFGPGTRLTVT.